The sequence of this T cell receptor (beta chain) was determined in a study of blood T cell repertoires in COVID-19. The overall study: Whether acute or convalescent, the COVID-19 samples came from the United States, Italy and Spain. The analysed material was cDNA or gDNA that came from T cells, B-cell-depleted T cells, or PBMCs.

Seattle patients were enrolled while actively infected and followed longitudinally. From germline, CDR1 is KGHSH and CDR2 LQKENI. The V gene lost 6 bases and the J gene lost 5 bases, with 16 bases spanning the gap. The CDR3 sequence is 14 residues long. Original processing notes: Nucleated cell counts were estimated from reference gene primer amplification. Clones were read by immunoSEQ multiplex PCR, and TCRdb kept only the in-frame ones, dropping some. That table furnishes V, J and clone size, whereas the DNA furnished D and trimming. This table has hundreds of thousands of clones, 80% to 90% appearing once.

This chain joins TRBV18 and TRBJ1-2, with TRBD1 as a possible D gene (6 bases). The receptor comes from a woman older than 75 with COVID-19, enrolled during active disease. Sample: peripheral blood. The CDR3 loop reads CASSPGQRTYGYTF. CDR3 DNA sequence: TGTGCCAGCTCTCCTGGACAGAGGACGTATGGCTACACCTTC.